What follows are 9 T cell receptor beta chains derived from one specimen sequenced in a study of read filtering for tumor transcriptome and immune sequencing. The library was built from 400 ng RNA with molecular barcoded adaptors for alpha/delta and beta/gamma chains. TCRdb reprocessed the reads via MiXCR and lists one record per CDR3 protein. The sample has about 130,000 distinct CDR3 sequences, 10% to 15% seen once. Sequenced sample: a population of CD138-negative cells sorted from bone marrow. The source of these receptors is a donor aged 40 or over with multiple myeloma.

Worth noting for this clonotype: This clone may be a read error of a much larger clone one base away. The V gene is TRBV5-1, the J gene TRBJ1-1; D remains unclear. V gave up 6 bases and J gave up 0 bases, with 15 bases separating them. Germline assignment: CDR1 SGHRS and CDR2 YFSETQ. There are 15 residues in the CDR3. This chain's CDR3 is CASTFDSAMNTEAFF. The DNA of the CDR3 is TGCGCCAGCACTTTCGATTCCGCTATGAACACTGAAGCTTTCTTT.

This clonotype was found many times. J is TRBJ2-1 and V is TRBV6-1, with a possible D match to TRBD2 (6 bases). Germline V gene lookup returns CDR1 MNHNS and CDR2 SASEGT. V was cut by 5 bases and J by 0 bases, with 20 bases left in between. The CDR3 sequence is 18 residues long. This CDR3 reads CASSSPIRGSRSYNEQFF. DNA of the CDR3: TGTGCCAGCAGTTCTCCGATCCGGGGGTCCCGCTCCTACAATGAGCAGTTCTTC.

This clonotype occurred many times. The CDR3 coding sequence is TGCGCCAGCAGCTTCAACCGGCGCGAGACCCAGTACTTC. Amino acids: CASSFNRRETQYF. V is TRBV5-1 and J is TRBJ2-5; D is undetermined. Between the trimmed V and J ends, which lost 2 bases and 5 bases, there was a span of 10 bases. Germline CDR1 and CDR2: SGHRS and YFSETQ. The CDR3 is 13 residues long.

This clonotype has a count of ten or more. The CDR3 DNA is TGTGCCAGCAGCCCATTGGGGGTTCCGCCCTACGAGCAGTACTTC. Its translation: CASSPLGVPPYEQYF. This chain connects TRBV28 to TRBJ2-7; the D gene could be TRBD1 or TRBD2 (5 bases each). CDR3 size: 15 residues. Germline CDR1 is MDHEN and CDR2 is SYDVKM. The V gene lost 6 bases and the J gene lost 2 bases, with 17 bases spanning the gap.

This clonotype was seen ten or more times. The chain couples TRBV7-2 to TRBJ1-1, with 8 bases aligning to TRBD1. V lost 6 bases to trimming and J lost 3 bases; unmatched junction nucleotides: 6. The V gene's germline CDR1 is SGHTA and CDR2 FQGNSA. The CDR3 runs to 14 residues. In DNA form, the CDR3 reads TGTGCCAGCAGGGATGACAGGGGAGACACTGAAGCTTTCTTT. Its protein product is CASRDDRGDTEAFF. Full variable domain (missing parts from reference TRBV7-2 and TRBJ1-1): GAGVSQSPSNKVTEKGKDVELRCDPISGHTALYWYRQSLGQGLEFLIYFQGNSAPDKSGLPSDRFSAERTGGSVSTLTIQRTQQEDSAVYLCASRDDRGDTEAFFGQGTRLTVV.

This clonotype was seen ten or more times. J is TRBJ1-1 and V is TRBV10-3, with no clear D. V gave up 3 bases and J gave up 6 bases, with 8 bases separating them. The germline CDR1 and CDR2 sequences are ENHRY and SYGVKD. The CDR3 runs to 12 residues. The DNA for the CDR3 is TGTGCCATCAGTGATCTTGCGGCTGAAGCTTTCTTT. Translation: CAISDLAAEAFF.

A remark on this clonotype: A clone one base away is much larger, so this may be a read error. V usage is TRBV7-6 and J usage is TRBJ2-5; D gene unclear. Germline values: CDR1 SGHVS, CDR2 FNYEAQ. The CDR3 covers 13 residues. CDR3 sequence (DNA): TGTGCCAGCAGCTTATTGACCGCCGAGACCCTGTACTTC. Its translation is CASSLLTAETLYF.

The rearrangement links TRBV18 to TRBJ1-1; TRBD1 aligns across 7 bases. CDR3 length equals 14 residues. Germline lookup yields CDR1 KGHSH and CDR2 LQKENI. V was pared by 2 bases and J by 5 bases, with 5 bases of the junction left unmatched. CDR3 coding DNA: TGTGCCAGCTCACCAGCAGGGGGGGGAACTGAAGCTTTCTTT. Its protein product is CASSPAGGGTEAFF.

At least ten counts were recorded for this clonotype. The chain uses TRBV5-1 and TRBJ2-1, with 8 bases aligning to TRBD2. The junction had 6 bases not matched to a gene; V was cut back by 4 bases and J by 6 bases. CDR1 and CDR2 (germline): SGHRS, YFSETQ. The CDR3 length is 14 residues. CDR3 loop: CASSPGLEGNEQFF. The CDR3 DNA reads as TGCGCCAGCAGCCCGGGACTAGAGGGCAATGAGCAGTTCTTC.